The 29 T cell receptor beta chains below were found in one sample sequenced in a study of blood T cells in healthy people across ages. With a J-beta primer mix and a sample-barcoded 5' primer, a second PCR ran about 6 to 11 cycles. In TCRdb, the 5' RACE reads were re-called with MiXCR into one record per CDR3 protein. The repertoire has about 640,000 distinct CDR3 sequences, 58% of them found once; the top ten carry approximately 37%. The sequencing sample was made of blood. Receptors were obtained from a man aged 60 to 69 in good health.

The table lists this clonotype with a few counts. The chain links TRBV6-4 to TRBJ2-3, with 10 bases matching TRBD2. This CDR3 is 15 amino acids long. V was pared by 0 bases and J by 6 bases, with 3 bases of the junction left unmatched. Per the germline V gene, CDR1 is MRHNA and CDR2 is SNTAGT. CDR3 protein: CASSDSSGGVDTQYF. DNA for the CDR3: TGTGCCAGCAGTGACTCGAGCGGGGGGGTGGATACGCAGTATTTT.

The gene calls are TRBV27 and TRBJ1-2; D unclear. The CDR3 is made up of 14 amino acids. V gave up 3 bases and J gave up 2 bases, with 10 bases separating them. The germline CDR1 and CDR2 sequences are MNHEY and SMNVEV (reference sequence). The CDR3 reads CASSFSIGNYGYTF. The CDR3 DNA sequence: TGTGCCAGCAGTTTTAGTATTGGGAACTATGGCTACACCTTC.

The J gene is TRBJ2-1, the V gene TRBV20-1; D is perhaps TRBD1 or TRBD2 (6 bases each). This CDR3 has 17 residues. CDR1 is DFQATT, CDR2 SNEGSKA, per germline (reference sequence). Trimming removed 6 bases at V and 2 bases at J, with 23 bases between. The CDR3 sequence is CSAGEWGALRAYNEQFF. CDR3 coding DNA: TGCAGTGCGGGAGAGTGGGGGGCTCTGCGTGCCTACAATGAGCAGTTCTTC.

This chain connects TRBV29-1 to TRBJ1-6; 7 positions match TRBD1. Germline CDR1 SQVTM, CDR2 ANQGSEA. V shed 2 bases and J 9 bases; nucleotides not matched to a gene: 13. There are 16 residues in the CDR3. CDR3: CSVEPSPTGFGSPLHF. CDR3 nucleotide sequence: TGCAGCGTTGAACCTAGCCCGACAGGGTTTGGTTCACCCCTCCACTTT.

This sequence joins TRBV5-6 and TRBJ1-2, with TRBD1 identical over 9 bases. The V segment lost 3 bases and the J segment 7 bases; nucleotides outside the gene matches: 10. This CDR3 is built from 15 residues. Germline lookup yields CDR1 SGHDT and CDR2 YYEEEE. The CDR3 DNA sequence: TGTGCCAGCAGCTCGGGACAGGGAGTAATTGGTGGCTACACCTTC. Its protein is CASSSGQGVIGGYTF.

In this sample, this clonotype turned up a few times. In DNA form, the CDR3 reads TGCAGTGCTAGAGATGGGGGGAGAGCAGATACGCAGTATTTT. Its protein product is CSARDGGRADTQYF. The chain joins TRBV20-1 to TRBJ2-3; D perhaps matches TRBD2 (6 bases). Looked up from germline, CDR1 is DFQATT and CDR2 is SNEGSKA (reference sequence). V was clipped by 0 bases and J by 4 bases, with 11 bases between them. The CDR3 runs 14 residues.

The sample holds many counts of this clonotype. CDR3 in amino acids: CSALTGGGETQYF. The DNA for the CDR3 is TGCAGCGCACTGACAGGGGGGGGAGAGACCCAGTACTTC. The rearrangement joins TRBV29-1 to TRBJ2-5; TRBD1 aligns across 9 bases. This CDR3 region has 13 residues. Per germline, CDR1 SQVTM and CDR2 ANQGSEA. V shed 7 bases and J 4 bases; nucleotides not matched to a gene: 7. The full variable domain, rest sourced from reference TRBV29-1 and TRBJ2-5, is SAVISQKPSRDICQRGTSLTIQCQVDSQVTMMFWYRQQPGQSLTLIATANQGSEATYESGFVIDKFPISRPNLTFSTLTVSNMSPEDSSIYLCSALTGGGETQYFGPGTRLLVL.

This clonotype was picked up a small number of times. J is TRBJ2-5 and V is TRBV6-4, with TRBD2 identical over 11 bases. V lost 5 bases and J lost 2; bases outside the gene matches: 4. CDR3 length: 15 residues. The germline CDR1 and CDR2 sequences are MRHNA and SNTAGT. The CDR3 nucleotides read TGTGCCAGCAGTCCCCGACTAGCGGGGCAAGAGACCCAGTACTTC. It is translated as CASSPRLAGQETQYF.

The CDR3 spells CASSQDRHLDRTTLSGTEAFF. The CDR3 DNA sequence: TGTGCCAGCAGCCAAGATAGGCACCTAGACCGGACCACTCTCTCGGGAACTGAAGCTTTCTTT. The chain couples TRBV14 to TRBJ1-1, with D uncertain. The CDR3 totals 21 residues. Trimming removed 0 bases at V and 5 bases at J, with 31 bases between. Germline assignment: CDR1 SGHDN and CDR2 FVKESK.

The chain uses TRBV5-1 and TRBJ1-3; a weak D match, TRBD1 (6 bases). Germline loops: CDR1 SGHRS, CDR2 YFSETQ. V was cut by 2 bases and J by 1 base, with 16 bases left in between. CDR3 length equals 17 residues. This CDR3 reads CASSFQPIQGSGNTIYF. CDR3 in DNA: TGCGCCAGCAGCTTTCAGCCAATACAGGGATCTGGAAACACCATATATTTT.

V is TRBV20-1 and J is TRBJ1-5; D gene uncertain. This CDR3 is built from 13 residues. With 0 bases removed from V and 9 bases from J, the gap between germline ends came to 12 bases. CDR1 DFQATT and CDR2 SNEGSKA come from the germline V gene (reference sequence). The CDR3 coding sequence is TGCAGTGCTAGAGATCGAGGAGATCGGCCCCAGCATTTT. Protein sequence: CSARDRGDRPQHF.

CDR3 nucleotides: TGTGCCAGCAGCCAAGTCAAGCCCTACGAGCAGTACTTC. Its protein product is CASSQVKPYEQYF. The rearrangement uses TRBV3-1 and TRBJ2-7, with D hard to call. Between the trimmed V and J ends, which lost 1 base and 2 bases, there was a span of 6 bases. Germline V gives CDR1 LGHDT, CDR2 YNNKEL (reference sequence). The CDR3 consists of 13 residues.

The chain has TRBV6-1 and TRBJ2-7, with D possibly TRBD2 on 6 matching bases. Trimming removed 1 base at V and 3 bases at J, with 16 bases between. The CDR3 runs 16 residues. Germline CDR1 is MNHNS and CDR2 is SASEGT. CDR3 in amino acids: CASSEELAGLSYEQYF. The CDR3 region has the DNA TGTGCCAGCAGTGAAGAACTGGCGGGGCTTAGCTACGAGCAGTACTTC.

The V gene is TRBV5-1, the J gene TRBJ1-1; D is undetermined. Trimming left V 4 bases short and J 1 base short, with 11 bases between. Germline V lookup: CDR1 SGHRS, CDR2 YFSETQ. CDR3 length: 14 residues. The CDR3 sequence: CASSHGQRNTEAFF. In nucleotides, the CDR3 is TGCGCCAGCAGCCATGGGCAGAGGAACACTGAAGCTTTCTTT.

The rearrangement uses TRBV20-1 and TRBJ2-4, with 11 bases lining up with TRBD2. Trimming at V came to 0 bases and at J to 0 bases, leaving 13 bases not matched to a gene. The germline gives CDR1 DFQATT, CDR2 SNEGSKA (reference sequence). The CDR3 is made up of 20 amino acids. The CDR3 region has the DNA TGCAGTGCTAGAGATCTAGCGGCTAGCGGGGGGTCAGGAGCCAAAAACATTCAGTACTTC. It translates to CSARDLAASGGSGAKNIQYF.

V is TRBV12-5 and J is TRBJ2-2, with TRBD2 matching 7 bases. V was clipped by 2 bases and J by 3 bases; unmatched bases: 6. The CDR3 extends over 16 amino acids. CDR1 is LGHNT and CDR2 is FRNRAP in the germline V gene. CDR3 coding DNA: TGTGCTAGTGGTTTGTTGGCTAGCGGTGACACCGGGGAGCTGTTTTTT. It specifies CASGLLASGDTGELFF.

There are a few counts of this clonotype. The gene calls are TRBV6-6 and TRBJ1-2; 7 nucleotides agree with TRBD1. The trim removed 2 bases at V and 0 bases at J, leaving 3 bases unmatched. CDR1 and CDR2 from the germline V gene are MNHNY and SVGAGI (reference sequence). The CDR3 contains 15 residues. CDR3 loop: CASSYDRDTNYGYTF. As DNA, the CDR3 is TGTGCCAGCAGTTACGACAGGGACACTAACTATGGCTACACCTTC.

The rearrangement uses TRBV20-1 and TRBJ2-7; possible D gene TRBD2, 5 bases. The CDR3 contains 11 residues. Between the trimmed V and J ends, which lost 3 bases and 3 bases, there was a span of 6 bases. Germline loops: CDR1 DFQATT, CDR2 SNEGSKA (reference sequence). This chain's CDR3 is CSASGVYEQYF. The CDR3 DNA sequence: TGCAGTGCTAGCGGGGTCTACGAGCAGTACTTC.

A note on this clonotype: A clone one base away is much larger, so this may be a read error. CDR3 coding DNA: TGTGCCAGCAGACCCTCCGGGACTAGCGGCGATAGGAATGAGCAGTTCTTC. Amino acids: CASRPSGTSGDRNEQFF. The rearrangement joins TRBV7-8 to TRBJ2-1; 11 positions match TRBD2. Germline CDR1 reads SGHVS; CDR2 reads FQNEAQ. V trimming: 6 bases; J trimming: 7 bases; junction bases outside the gene matches: 14. This CDR3 comprises 17 residues.

The chain carries TRBV20-1 and TRBJ1-2; D gene ambiguous. Germline V gene sequence: CDR1 DFQATT, CDR2 SNEGSKA (reference sequence). V lost 2 bases and J lost 0, with 7 bases in between. The CDR3 runs to 13 residues. The CDR3 region is CSARSRSNYGYTF. DNA of the CDR3: TGCAGTGCTAGATCCAGGTCTAACTATGGCTACACCTTC.

The chain uses TRBV20-1 and TRBJ2-5; D is uncertain. This CDR3 is 13 amino acids long. Germline assignment: CDR1 DFQATT and CDR2 SNEGSKA (reference sequence). The chain's CDR3 is CSYRAPYQETQYF. Written as DNA, the CDR3 is TGCAGCTACCGGGCCCCGTACCAAGAGACCCAGTACTTC.

This clonotype showed up just a few times. This chain links TRBV7-9 with TRBJ2-5; 7 nucleotides align to TRBD2. The CDR3 extends over 15 amino acids. The germline V gene has CDR1 SEHNR and CDR2 FQNEAQ (reference sequence). The trim removed 3 bases at V and 1 base at J, leaving 5 bases unmatched. The CDR3 region is CASSLGGSSQETQYF. In nucleotides, the CDR3 is TGTGCCAGCAGCTTGGGCGGGAGTTCCCAAGAGACCCAGTACTTC.

The rearrangement links TRBV20-1 to TRBJ2-7, with 9 bases identical to TRBD1. Trimming at V came to 5 bases and at J to 3 bases, leaving 5 bases not matched to a gene. Germline V gives CDR1 DFQATT, CDR2 SNEGSKA (reference sequence). CDR3 length equals 13 residues. CDR3 amino acids: CSASPTGGYEQYF. CDR3 nucleotides: TGCAGTGCTTCCCCGACAGGGGGCTACGAGCAGTACTTC.

This clonotype was seen only a few times. The CDR3: CASSQGDRRSTDTQYF. CDR3 DNA sequence: TGCGCCAGCAGCCAAGGGGACAGAAGAAGCACAGATACGCAGTATTTT. The rearrangement links TRBV4-1 to TRBJ2-3, with 7 bases identical to TRBD1. The CDR3 is 16 residues long. The germline gives CDR1 MGHRA, CDR2 YSYEKL. V lost 1 base, J lost 0 bases, and 4 bases stayed unmatched.

The chain links TRBV6-5 to TRBJ2-2; no reliable D call. CDR1 and CDR2 (germline): MNHEY, SVGAGI. The V end lost 2 bases, the J end lost 4 bases, and 5 bases lay between the germline ends. CDR3 size: 13 residues. The CDR3 is CASSYESTGELFF. In DNA form, the CDR3 reads TGTGCCAGCAGTTACGAGAGCACCGGGGAGCTGTTTTTT.

This clonotype was observed a handful of times. The chain links TRBV11-2 to TRBJ2-1; D unresolved. The CDR3 spans 14 residues. Trimming took 2 bases from V and 1 from J, leaving 6 bases between them. CDR1 and CDR2 from the germline V gene are SGHAT and FQNNGV. The CDR3 loop reads CASSLTQSYNEQFF. CDR3 DNA sequence: TGTGCCAGCAGCTTAACACAGTCCTACAATGAGCAGTTCTTC.

This clonotype was seen more than once but under ten times. V and J are TRBV12-3 or TRBV12-4 and TRBJ2-3; 8 bases are shared with TRBD2. The J segment lost 2 bases and the V segment lost 10 bases, leaving 5 bases of the junction unmatched. The CDR3 has 13 amino acids. CDR3 DNA: TGTGCCACGGGGGGGCGGAACACAGATACGCAGTATTTT. Protein: CATGGRNTDTQYF.

The CDR3 DNA follows: TGTGCCAGCAAACGGACAGCCAACACCGGGGAGCTGTTTTTT. Its translation: CASKRTANTGELFF. The chain combines TRBV27 with TRBJ2-2; tentatively, D is TRBD1 (6 bases). V lost 7 bases and J 2 bases, leaving 11 bases between the germline ends. CDR3 length equals 14 residues. The germline V gene encodes CDR1 MNHEY and CDR2 SMNVEV (reference sequence).

V gene TRBV12-3 or TRBV12-4 combines with J gene TRBJ2-4, with D perhaps assigned TRBD1 or TRBD2 (5 bases each). The CDR3 length is 17 residues. Trimming removed 3 bases at V and 2 bases at J, with 17 bases between. The DNA of the CDR3 is TGTGCCAGCAGTTTCCCAAGGGACCCCCTCTCCAAAAACATTCAGTACTTC. Encoded protein: CASSFPRDPLSKNIQYF.